These T cell receptor beta chains were read from a single sample in a study of cytomegalovirus exposure and HLA in healthy donors. The protocol was immunoSEQ multiplex PCR, while the TCRdb copy is restricted to in-frame clones and leaves out a portion. This sample has 120,000 or so clones; approximately 89% occur once, and the top ten carry over 1.5%. The sequenced sample consisted of PBMCs. These receptors came from a woman aged 18 to 35 in good health and CMV-seronegative. Both conserved end residues are part of each CDR3. The D gene is left open where the match is weak. The size entry is marked missing in some rows and otherwise reads once, few, many or a size class.

d_call: NA; j_call: TRBJ1-3; v_call: TRBV28; clone_size: NA; cdr3_aa: CASSFWGQGAYINSGNTIYF; cdr3_nt: TGTGCCAGCAGTTTTTGGGGGCAGGGTGCTTATATAAACTCTGGAAACACCATATATTTT
d_call: TRBD1; j_call: TRBJ1-1; v_call: TRBV6-5; clone_size: NA; cdr3_aa: CASSLGRTGFGAFF; cdr3_nt: TGTGCCAGCAGTTTAGGCCGGACAGGGTTTGGGGCTTTCTTT
d_call: NA; j_call: TRBJ2-1; v_call: TRBV7-3; clone_size: once; cdr3_aa: CASSSLTASSYNEQFF; cdr3_nt: TGTGCCAGCAGCTCATTGACTGCGAGCTCCTACAATGAGCAGTTCTTC
d_call: NA; j_call: TRBJ1-5; v_call: TRBV6-1; clone_size: NA; cdr3_aa: CASSELGGRQPQHF; cdr3_nt: TGTGCCAGCAGTGAATTGGGGGGGCGTCAGCCCCAGCATTTT
d_call: NA; j_call: TRBJ1-2; v_call: TRBV30; clone_size: few; cdr3_aa: CAWRAAGGYTF; cdr3_nt: TGTGCCTGGAGGGCGGCCGGGGGCTACACCTTC
d_call: NA; j_call: TRBJ1-1; v_call: TRBV29-1; clone_size: NA; cdr3_aa: CSVGVGGVGTEAFF; cdr3_nt: TGCAGCGTTGGTGTTGGAGGGGTGGGCACTGAAGCTTTCTTT
d_call: NA; j_call: TRBJ1-2; v_call: TRBV28; clone_size: NA; cdr3_aa: CASTTAPAQGYGYTF; cdr3_nt: TGTGCCAGCACCACAGCCCCGGCTCAGGGGTATGGCTACACCTTC
d_call: TRBD2; j_call: TRBJ2-1; v_call: TRBV25-1; clone_size: NA; cdr3_aa: CASSDSNGLADHNEQFF; cdr3_nt: TGTGCCAGCAGTGACAGCAACGGACTAGCGGATCACAATGAGCAGTTCTTC
d_call: TRBD1; j_call: TRBJ1-3; v_call: TRBV6-5; clone_size: NA; cdr3_aa: CASRPGDRGNTIYF; cdr3_nt: TGTGCCAGCAGACCTGGGGACAGGGGAAACACCATATATTTT
d_call: TRBD2; j_call: TRBJ2-1; v_call: TRBV19; clone_size: NA; cdr3_aa: CASSIQAGVPANEQFF; cdr3_nt: TGTGCCAGTAGTATTCAAGCGGGAGTTCCGGCCAATGAGCAGTTCTTC
d_call: NA; j_call: TRBJ2-3; v_call: TRBV6-5; clone_size: NA; cdr3_aa: CASSYSWTVADTQYF; cdr3_nt: TGTGCCAGCAGTTACTCGTGGACTGTGGCAGATACGCAGTATTTT
d_call: TRBD2; j_call: TRBJ2-5; v_call: TRBV6-1; clone_size: NA; cdr3_aa: CASSGIIAGTLRETQYF; cdr3_nt: TGTGCCAGCAGTGGAATAATAGCGGGGACACTCAGGGAGACCCAGTACTTC
d_call: TRBD1; j_call: TRBJ2-4; v_call: TRBV7-2; clone_size: once; cdr3_aa: CASSLQGQGNIQYF; cdr3_nt: TGTGCCAGCAGCTTACAGGGACAGGGAAACATTCAGTACTTC
d_call: NA; j_call: TRBJ2-3; v_call: TRBV6-4; clone_size: NA; cdr3_aa: CASSALLGGTDTQYF; cdr3_nt: TGTGCCAGCAGCGCCTTGTTGGGCGGCACAGATACGCAGTATTTT
d_call: NA; j_call: TRBJ1-1; v_call: TRBV9; clone_size: NA; cdr3_aa: CASSAGFYVAGTEAFF; cdr3_nt: TGTGCCAGCAGCGCGGGTTTTTACGTGGCCGGGACTGAAGCTTTCTTT
d_call: NA; j_call: TRBJ2-7; v_call: TRBV11-2; clone_size: NA; cdr3_aa: CASSLDRWGLTSSYEQYF; cdr3_nt: TGTGCCAGCAGCTTAGATAGGTGGGGGCTCACAAGCTCCTACGAGCAGTACTTC
d_call: NA; j_call: TRBJ2-3; v_call: TRBV5-4; clone_size: NA; cdr3_aa: CASSYGSKGTDTQYF; cdr3_nt: TGTGCCAGCAGCTACGGATCTAAGGGGACAGATACGCAGTATTTT
d_call: NA; j_call: TRBJ2-7; v_call: TRBV6-1; clone_size: NA; cdr3_aa: CASSLGTLGQYF; cdr3_nt: TGTGCCAGCAGTCTTGGGACTCTGGGGCAGTACTTC
d_call: NA; j_call: TRBJ1-2; v_call: TRBV28; clone_size: NA; cdr3_aa: CASTSGAGYTF; cdr3_nt: TGTGCCAGCACTTCAGGGGCCGGCTACACCTTC
d_call: NA; j_call: TRBJ2-3; v_call: TRBV5-4; clone_size: NA; cdr3_aa: CASSLGGPGGTDTQYF; cdr3_nt: TGTGCCAGCAGCTTGGGGGGCCCAGGGGGCACAGATACGCAGTATTTT
d_call: NA; j_call: TRBJ2-7; v_call: TRBV28; clone_size: NA; cdr3_aa: CASSFSGSSYEQYF; cdr3_nt: TGTGCCAGCAGTTTCAGCGGTTCCTCCTACGAGCAGTACTTC
d_call: NA; j_call: TRBJ2-1; v_call: TRBV4-3; clone_size: NA; cdr3_aa: CASSQVRGAYNEQFF; cdr3_nt: TGCGCCAGCAGCCAAGTTCGGGGAGCCTACAATGAGCAGTTCTTC
d_call: NA; j_call: TRBJ2-7; v_call: TRBV7-3; clone_size: NA; cdr3_aa: CASSFSDTPTYEQYF; cdr3_nt: TGTGCCAGCAGCTTCTCGGACACTCCAACCTACGAGCAGTACTTC
d_call: NA; j_call: TRBJ1-1; v_call: TRBV7-2; clone_size: NA; cdr3_aa: CASSLSWGLVEAFF; cdr3_nt: TGTGCCAGCAGCCTATCATGGGGGCTGGTTGAAGCTTTCTTT
d_call: TRBD2; j_call: TRBJ2-1; v_call: TRBV27; clone_size: NA; cdr3_aa: CASSLGQLAGNNEQFF; cdr3_nt: TGTGCCAGCAGTTTAGGGCAACTAGCGGGAAACAATGAGCAGTTCTTC
d_call: NA; j_call: TRBJ2-3; v_call: TRBV15; clone_size: NA; cdr3_aa: CATSRGRADTQYF; cdr3_nt: TGTGCCACCAGCAGGGGCAGGGCAGATACGCAGTATTTT
d_call: TRBD1; j_call: TRBJ1-5; v_call: TRBV11-3; clone_size: NA; cdr3_aa: CASSIRDRACQPQHF; cdr3_nt: TGTGCCAGCAGCATTCGGGACAGGGCGTGTCAGCCCCAGCATTTT